The source of this T cell receptor beta chain is a study of blood T cells in healthy people across ages. A sample-barcoded 5' primer and a J-beta primer mix were used in a second PCR of roughly 6 to 11 cycles. TCRdb used MiXCR to reprocess the 5' RACE reads, holding one entry per CDR3 protein. The top ten clones hold 9.4% of a sample with roughly 700,000 distinct CDR3 sequences, just under 25% of them seen once. CDR3 length: 14 residues. Germline CDR1 and CDR2: SEHNR and FQNEAQ (reference sequence). The germline V and J ends were trimmed by 0 bases and 4 bases, with 4 bases remaining between them. These data were also reused for a study on T cells of mothers and their children.

This receptor was taken from a boy under 18 in good health. V and J are TRBV7-9 and TRBJ2-6, with unresolved D. Input material: blood. CDR3 sequence reads: CASSLADGANVLTF. The CDR3 DNA is TGTGCCAGCAGCTTAGCGGACGGGGCCAACGTCCTGACTTTC.